This T cell receptor beta chain derives from a study of cytomegalovirus exposure and HLA in healthy donors. J lost 2 bases, V lost 0 bases, and 2 bases had no gene match. Germline V gene data show CDR1 as SEHNR and CDR2 as FQNEAQ (reference sequence). The CDR3 spans 15 residues. The PCR contained 60 Vbeta and 13 Jbeta primers. The method was immunoSEQ multiplex PCR; TCRdb's version includes in-frame clones alone and lacks a portion of them. The table has about 120,000 clones, 75% to 90% seen once. The chain employs TRBV7-9 and TRBJ2-7, with 9 bases that match TRBD1. The sample was PBMCs. The receptor's source is a man aged 35-49 years in good health and CMV-seronegative. CDR3 in DNA: TGTGCCAGCAGCTTAGCGCACAGGGGGCCCTACGAGCAGTACTTC. This gives the protein CASSLAHRGPYEQYF.